The T cell receptor (beta chain) under discussion was sequenced for a study of blood T cells in healthy people across ages. All donors came from Russia, were Caucasian and healthy, and spanned ages about 6 to 90. Using a J-beta primer mix together with a sample-barcoded 5' primer, a second PCR was run for roughly 6 to 12 cycles. Template switching added a 12-random-nucleotide identifier to every cDNA molecule. TCRdb ran MiXCR on the 5' RACE reads and lists one entry per CDR3 protein. Of under 2 million distinct CDR3 sequences in the sample, roughly 32% were seen once. Losses at the gene ends were 0 bases for V and 6 bases for J; bases not matched to a gene: 5. The CDR3 extends over 16 amino acids. Germline assignment: CDR1 MNHEY and CDR2 SVGAGI.

Material for sequencing was blood. The clonotype was recovered from a woman in her twenties or thirties in good health. This chain uses TRBV6-5 with TRBJ2-3; 11 positions match TRBD2. The CDR3 DNA follows: TGTGCCAGCAGTTACTCGGGACTAGCGGTCGTGGATACGCAGTATTTT. It specifies CASSYSGLAVVDTQYF.